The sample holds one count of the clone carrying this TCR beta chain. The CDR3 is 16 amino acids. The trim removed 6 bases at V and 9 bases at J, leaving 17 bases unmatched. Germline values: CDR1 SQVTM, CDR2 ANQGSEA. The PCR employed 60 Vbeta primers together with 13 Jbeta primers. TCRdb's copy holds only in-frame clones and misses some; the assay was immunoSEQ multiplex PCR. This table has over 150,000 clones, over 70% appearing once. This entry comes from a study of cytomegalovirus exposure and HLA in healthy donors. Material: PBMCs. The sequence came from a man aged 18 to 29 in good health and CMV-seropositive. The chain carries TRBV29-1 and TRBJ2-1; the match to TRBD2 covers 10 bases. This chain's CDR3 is CSVVIGLAGGHGEQFF. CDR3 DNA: TGCAGCGTCGTGATCGGGTTAGCGGGAGGCCACGGTGAGCAGTTCTTC.